These 30 T cell receptor beta chains share one sample of origin, sequenced in a study of cytomegalovirus exposure and HLA in healthy donors. The study ran its PCR with 60 Vbeta and 13 Jbeta primers. Clones were read by immunoSEQ multiplex PCR, and TCRdb kept only the in-frame ones, dropping some. The sample carries over 100,000 clones, about 76% recorded once. The sequencing input was PBMCs. Source of these receptors: a man between 25 and 39 years old in good health and CMV-seropositive.

The chain employs TRBV19 and TRBJ2-7; TRBD2 matches at 13 bases. The V gene's germline CDR1 is LNHDA and CDR2 SQIVND (reference sequence). The CDR3 loop spans 13 amino acids. J lost 11 bases, V lost 3 bases, and 4 bases had no gene match. This chain's CDR3 is CASSIGLAGDKYF. DNA for the CDR3: TGTGCCAGTAGTATCGGACTAGCGGGGGACAAGTACTTC.

The genes are TRBV5-1 and TRBJ2-1; 10 bases are a match to TRBD2. The length of the CDR3 is 16 residues. V gave up 4 bases and J gave up 7 bases; unmatched junction bases: 11. The germline V gene encodes CDR1 SGHRS and CDR2 YFSETQ. The CDR3 here is CASSPSGGARRNEQFF. The CDR3, as DNA: TGCGCCAGCAGCCCGAGCGGGGGGGCCCGTCGGAATGAGCAGTTCTTC.

This clone appeared a single time. This chain joins TRBV11-2 and TRBJ1-5, with D uncertain. CDR3 length equals 13 residues. Germline V gene data show CDR1 as SGHAT and CDR2 as FQNNGV. The germline V and J ends were trimmed by 3 bases and 5 bases, with 8 bases remaining between them. The CDR3 is CASSLERDQPQHF. The CDR3 nucleotides are TGTGCCAGCAGCTTGGAGCGAGATCAGCCCCAGCATTTT.

The chain recombines TRBV28 with TRBJ2-5; TRBD1 is a possible D gene (5 bases). The DNA end favors TRBJ2-7, so the J call may be wrong. CDR3 size: 15 residues. Per the germline V gene, CDR1 is MDHEN and CDR2 is SYDVKM. CDR3 sequence: CASSLVPGSSYEQYF. CDR3 nucleotides: TGTGCCAGCAGTTTAGTGCCAGGGTCTTCCTACGAGCAGTACTTC.

V and J are TRBV19 and TRBJ1-1; possibly TRBD1 for D (5 bases). The CDR3 loop spans 16 amino acids. The ends were cut back, 1 base at V and 0 bases at J, with 12 bases in the middle. Germline values: CDR1 LNHDA, CDR2 SQIVND (reference sequence). The chain's CDR3 is CASSIGDSRMNTEAFF. CDR3 in DNA: TGTGCCAGTAGTATAGGCGACAGCCGCATGAACACTGAAGCTTTCTTT.

The rearrangement links TRBV5-4 to TRBJ2-3; the D gene is possibly TRBD2 (5 bases). Germline V gives CDR1 SGHNT, CDR2 YYREEE (reference sequence). The CDR3 is 16 residues long. Trimming left V 3 bases short and J 2 bases short, with 16 bases between. The CDR3 region has the DNA TGTGCCAGCAGCTCCTCTACTAGTGCCCTCACAGATACGCAGTATTTT. The encoded protein is CASSSSTSALTDTQYF. Drawing the rest from reference TRBV5-4 and TRBJ2-3, the complete variable domain is ETGVTQSPTHLIKTRGQQVTLRCSSQSGHNTVSWYQQALGQGPQFIFQYYREEENGRGNFPPRFSGLQFPNYSSELNVNALELDDSALYLCASSSSTSALTDTQYFGPGTRLTVL.

V usage is TRBV28 and J usage is TRBJ2-1, with 10 bases fitting TRBD2. V lost 4 bases, J lost 2 bases, and 5 bases stayed unmatched. The germline V gene encodes CDR1 MDHEN and CDR2 SYDVKM. This CDR3 has 16 amino acids. For the CDR3, the DNA is TGTGCCAGCAGTTCCTCTAGCGGGGGTACCTACAATGAGCAGTTCTTC. Protein sequence: CASSSSSGGTYNEQFF. The full variable domain, completed using reference TRBV28 and TRBJ2-1, is DVKVTQSSRYLVKRTGEKVFLECVQDMDHENMFWYRQDPGLGLRLIYFSYDVKMKEKGDIPEGYSVSREKKERFSLILESASTNQTSMYLCASSSSSGGTYNEQFFGPGTRLTVL.

The chain has TRBV4-3 and TRBJ2-1; D possibly corresponds to TRBD2 (6 bases). V was clipped by 4 bases and J by 4 bases, with 17 bases between them. The CDR3 totals 16 residues. Germline V lookup: CDR1 LGHNA, CDR2 YSLEER. This CDR3 reads CASSRAGASVYNEQFF. CDR3 DNA: TGCGCCAGCAGCCGAGCCGGAGCTAGCGTTTACAATGAGCAGTTCTTC.

This clone was picked up one time. The rearrangement links TRBV28 to TRBJ1-1; tentatively, D is TRBD1 (6 bases). Germline assignment: CDR1 MDHEN and CDR2 SYDVKM. The CDR3 spans 12 residues. V shed 6 bases and J shed 7 bases, with 12 bases lying between them. This CDR3 reads CASRSDSYEAFF. CDR3 DNA sequence: TGTGCCAGCAGATCGGACAGCTATGAAGCTTTCTTT. The full variable domain, its missing parts supplied by reference TRBV28 and TRBJ1-1, is DVKVTQSSRYLVKRTGEKVFLECVQDMDHENMFWYRQDPGLGLRLIYFSYDVKMKEKGDIPEGYSVSREKKERFSLILESASTNQTSMYLCASRSDSYEAFFGQGTRLTVV.

This chain connects TRBV18 to TRBJ1-6; D uncertain. The length of the CDR3 is 17 residues. Germline V CDR1 and CDR2: KGHSH, LQKENI. V was trimmed by 3 bases and J by 4 bases, leaving 16 bases between them. CDR3 coding DNA: TGTGCCAGCTCACCCTCCCTCAGGAGGTTTTATAATTCACCCCTCCACTTT. Translating it yields CASSPSLRRFYNSPLHF.

The genes are TRBV6-5 and TRBJ1-6, with unresolved D. Trimming stripped 5 bases from V and 8 bases from J, with 13 bases between. Germline-derived CDR1 and CDR2 are MNHEY and SVGAGI. The CDR3 covers 14 residues. The CDR3 here is CASSPGIGDSPLHF. Written as DNA, the CDR3 is TGTGCCAGCAGTCCCGGCATCGGGGATTCACCCCTCCACTTT.

The chain combines TRBV12-5 with TRBJ2-5, with 7 positions matching TRBD1. The last part of the DNA fits TRBJ2-7 better; the J call may be wrong. CDR3 length: 14 residues. CDR1 LGHNT and CDR2 FRNRAP come from the germline V gene. CDR3 DNA sequence: TGTGCTAGTCTCCGGGACAGCTCCTCCTACGAGCAGTACTTC. It is translated as CASLRDSSSYEQYF.

V usage is TRBV11-3 and J usage is TRBJ2-5; weak D call: TRBD2 (5 bases). Germline V gives CDR1 SGHNT, CDR2 YENEEA. This CDR3 is built from 14 residues. V lost 5 bases to trimming and J lost 5 bases, with 15 bases between them. CDR3 region: CASSPRGDGETQYF. CDR3 sequence (DNA): TGTGCCAGCAGCCCCCGGGGTGACGGGGAGACCCAGTACTTC.

The chain joins TRBV2 to TRBJ1-3; TRBD1 agrees at 9 bases. Germline V gene sequence: CDR1 SNHLY, CDR2 FYNNEI. The CDR3 covers 13 residues. Trimming at V came to 10 bases and at J to 7 bases, leaving 8 bases not matched to a gene. The DNA of the CDR3 is TGTGCCACACATCCCGACAGGGGGAACACCATATATTTT. Its protein product is CATHPDRGNTIYF. The variable domain in full, with the rest retrieved from reference TRBV2 and TRBJ1-3, is EPEVTQTPSHQVTQMGQEVILRCVPISNHLYFYWYRQILGQKVEFLVSFYNNEISEKSEIFDDQFSVERPDGSNFTLKIRSTKLEDSAMYFCATHPDRGNTIYFGEGSWLTVV.

This clone showed up just a few times. The chain combines TRBV5-6 with TRBJ1-1; D gene ambiguous. The CDR3 sequence is 13 residues long. V lost 2 bases and J 3 bases, leaving 8 bases between the germline ends. Germline-derived CDR1 and CDR2 are SGHDT and YYEEEE. CDR3 nucleotides: TGTGCCAGCAGCTTACTGAGGGACACTGAAGCTTTCTTT. This gives the protein CASSLLRDTEAFF.

The J gene is TRBJ2-1, the V gene TRBV28; the match to TRBD2 covers 7 bases. This CDR3 has 12 residues. The V gene's germline CDR1 is MDHEN and CDR2 SYDVKM. DNA for the CDR3: TGTGCGGGCGGGAGCTCCTACAATGAGCAGTTCTTC. Its protein product is CAGGSSYNEQFF.

This clone was recorded only once. This chain links TRBV4-1 with TRBJ2-7, with a tentative D call TRBD1 (6 bases). CDR3 length equals 14 residues. Germline V gene data show CDR1 as MGHRA and CDR2 as YSYEKL. Trimming left V 1 base short and J 2 bases short, with 9 bases between. The DNA for the CDR3 is TGCGCCAGCAGCCAAGGGGGGCGGACCTACGAGCAGTACTTC. Amino acids: CASSQGGRTYEQYF.

This clone was picked up one time. CDR3 protein: CASSQVRQAEAFF. Written as DNA, the CDR3 is TGTGCCAGCAGCCAAGTAAGACAGGCTGAAGCTTTCTTT. The genes are TRBV14 and TRBJ1-1; a weak D match, TRBD1 (6 bases). CDR3 length: 13 residues. Trimming left V 1 base short and J 6 bases short, with 9 bases between. Per germline, CDR1 SGHDN and CDR2 FVKESK.

This clone was counted a few times. The same CDR3 arises from other DNA sequences in this sample as well. This rearrangement joins TRBV5-1 to TRBJ2-5; D might be TRBD1 (8 bases). The CDR3 is made up of 14 amino acids. Trimming stripped 3 bases from V and 1 base from J, with 10 bases between. Germline loops: CDR1 SGHRS, CDR2 YFSETQ. Here the CDR3 DNA reads TGCGCCAGCAGCTACAGGGGGGGCCAAGAGACCCAGTACTTC. Translated, it gives CASSYRGGQETQYF.

This clone was observed once. The rearrangement joins TRBV30 to TRBJ2-7, with 10 bases aligning to TRBD1. In germline, CDR1 is GTSNPN, CDR2 SVGIG (reference sequence). The V gene end was trimmed by 2 bases and the J gene end by 5 bases; junction bases not matched to a gene: 12. The CDR3 has 16 residues. CDR3 bases: TGTGCCTGGAGTCCGAGTGGGACAGGGGATATAAACGAGCAGTACTTC. Its protein is CAWSPSGTGDINEQYF.

The chain is built from TRBV5-1 and TRBJ1-1; 11 positions agree with TRBD1. V lost 0 bases, J lost 5 bases, and 3 bases stayed unmatched. Germline assignment: CDR1 SGHRS and CDR2 YFSETQ. The CDR3 length is 15 residues. The CDR3: CASSLGTGGRTEAFF. Written as DNA, the CDR3 is TGCGCCAGCAGCTTGGGGACAGGGGGCCGGACTGAAGCTTTCTTT.

The J gene is TRBJ1-2, the V gene TRBV9, with D hard to call. Germline CDR1 is SGDLS and CDR2 is YYNGEE. The CDR3 runs 18 residues. The ends were cut back, 1 base at V and 0 bases at J, with 19 bases in the middle. CDR3 sequence: CASSVSQPGYPSNYGYTF. As DNA, the CDR3 is TGTGCCAGCAGCGTAAGCCAGCCGGGGTATCCATCTAACTATGGCTACACCTTC.

This CDR3 is CASSEGSGRDTQYF. CDR3 nucleotides: TGTGCCAGCAGTGAAGGGAGCGGGAGGGATACGCAGTATTTT. J is TRBJ2-3 and V is TRBV25-1, with TRBD2 identical over 9 bases. The germline V gene has CDR1 MGHDK and CDR2 SYGVNS. V shed 2 bases, J shed 6 bases, and the junction held 3 bases outside the gene matches. The CDR3 extends over 14 amino acids. Full variable domain (rest looked up from reference TRBV25-1 and TRBJ2-3): EADIYQTPRYLVIGTGKKITLECSQTMGHDKMYWYQQDPGMELHLIHYSYGVNSTEKGDLSSESTVSRIRTEHFPLTLESARPSHTSQYLCASSEGSGRDTQYFGPGTRLTVL.

V gene TRBV2 combines with J gene TRBJ1-6; 7 bases line up with TRBD1. The junction had 8 bases not matched to a gene; V was cut back by 5 bases and J by 4 bases. Looked up from germline, CDR1 is SNHLY and CDR2 is FYNNEI. CDR3 length: 16 residues. CDR3 bases: TGTGCCAGCAGTCCACAGGGGACAGAATATAATTCACCCCTCCACTTT. It specifies CASSPQGTEYNSPLHF.

In DNA form, the CDR3 reads TGTGCCAGCAGCTTAGCTCAGGGGCGCGACACTGAAGCTTTCTTT. Protein: CASSLAQGRDTEAFF. The V call is TRBV7-9, the J call TRBJ1-1, with D maybe TRBD1 (6 bases). This CDR3 has 15 residues. CDR1 is SEHNR and CDR2 is FQNEAQ in the germline V gene (reference sequence). The V and J ends lost 0 bases and 3 bases respectively, with 11 bases between them.

The chain employs TRBV19 and TRBJ1-1; D is possibly TRBD1 (6 bases). Per germline, CDR1 LNHDA and CDR2 SQIVND (reference sequence). The CDR3 totals 13 residues. Between the trimmed V and J ends, which lost 7 bases and 7 bases, there was a span of 16 bases. The CDR3 here is CASTGQGTFEAFF. DNA for the CDR3: TGTGCCAGTACGGGTCAGGGGACCTTTGAAGCTTTCTTT.

The chain joins TRBV5-4 to TRBJ2-2; D might be TRBD1 (5 bases). The V and J ends lost 3 bases and 4 bases respectively, with 13 bases between them. CDR3 length: 15 amino acids. From germline, CDR1 is SGHNT and CDR2 YYREEE (reference sequence). In nucleotides, the CDR3 is TGTGCCAGCAGCTCCTATAAGGGGCTCACCGGGGAGCTGTTTTTT. This gives the protein CASSSYKGLTGELFF.

The chain uses TRBV28 and TRBJ2-7, with 7 positions matching TRBD1. V lost 2 bases to trimming and J lost 3 bases; unmatched junction nucleotides: 13. The CDR3 loop spans 17 amino acids. In germline, CDR1 is MDHEN, CDR2 SYDVKM. CDR3 coding DNA: TGTGCCAGCAGTTTACCCCGGGCAGGGGACAGAGGCTACGAGCAGTACTTC. Its protein is CASSLPRAGDRGYEQYF.

This clone appeared a few times. The chain carries TRBV6-5 and TRBJ2-7, with D possibly being TRBD2 (6 bases). There are 13 residues in the CDR3. CDR1 is MNHEY, CDR2 SVGAGI, per germline. V gave up 7 bases and J gave up 0 bases, with 10 bases separating them. The DNA for the CDR3 is TGTGCCAGCAAGCGCGGGGTCTCCTACGAGCAGTACTTC. It specifies CASKRGVSYEQYF.

The chain is built from TRBV10-3 and TRBJ1-6, with D possibly matching TRBD1 (6 bases). The CDR3 runs 15 residues. V lost 5 bases to trimming and J lost 4 bases, with 12 bases between them. Germline CDR1 reads ENHRY; CDR2 reads SYGVKD. The CDR3 reads CAISRDTEYNSPLHF. In nucleotides, the CDR3 is TGTGCCATCAGTCGGGACACGGAGTATAATTCACCCCTCCACTTT.